This passage covers 13 T cell receptor beta chains from one sample sequenced in a study of Ad26.COV2.S vaccination and SARS-CoV-2 variants. Treatment here: some 20 received Ad26.COV2.S at low or high dose, single or two shots; five or six received placebo; per-sample allocation not given. Samples analyzed were those drawn on day 63 after the first vaccine or placebo injection. Only in-frame clones appear in the TCRdb table, and some are missing; sequencing was by immunoSEQ multiplex PCR. The table shows approximately 300,000 clones, with 70% to 90% occurring only once. The sequencing here drew on peripheral blood, taken in a trial of Ad26.COV2.S vaccine versus placebo. These receptors were taken from a person aged 18 to 59 who received the Ad26.COV2.S COVID-19 vaccine or a placebo.

DNA for the CDR3: TGTGCCAGCAGCTTAAGCTACCGGGCGACGCAGTATTTT. It encodes CASSLSYRATQYF. The chain links TRBV7-3 to TRBJ2-3, with D hard to call. This CDR3 is built from 13 residues. Germline lookup yields CDR1 SGHTA and CDR2 FQGTGA. Trimming removed 1 base at V and 9 bases at J, with 11 bases between.

The J gene is TRBJ1-5, the V gene TRBV6-1, with a weak D call TRBD1 (6 bases). Per germline, CDR1 MNHNS and CDR2 SASEGT. V was clipped by 0 bases and J by 7 bases, with 10 bases between them. This CDR3 comprises 14 residues. CDR3 protein: CASSEAGGPQPQHF. The CDR3 nucleotides read TGTGCCAGCAGTGAAGCGGGGGGGCCCCAGCCCCAGCATTTT.

This clone was seen a few times. The genes are TRBV24-1 and TRBJ1-2; D is perhaps TRBD1 (5 bases). The V and J ends lost 5 bases and 4 bases respectively, with 10 bases between them. The CDR3 consists of 13 residues. The germline V gene encodes CDR1 KGHDR and CDR2 SFDVKD. The CDR3 DNA sequence: TGTGCCACCAGTGCCGGGACCAGCTATGGCTACACCTTC. Its protein is CATSAGTSYGYTF.

This chain joins TRBV27 and TRBJ2-7, with 8 bases identical to TRBD1. From germline, CDR1 is MNHEY and CDR2 SMNVEV (reference sequence). V dropped 5 bases and J dropped 3; count of bases not matched to a gene: 6. The CDR3 spans 14 residues. The CDR3 loop reads CASSIDRGNYEQYF. CDR3 in DNA: TGTGCCAGCAGTATCGACAGGGGAAACTACGAGCAGTACTTC.

In DNA form, the CDR3 reads TGTGCCAGCATGACTCAACAGGGAACTGAAGCTTTCTTT. Residues: CASMTQQGTEAFF. This chain connects TRBV7-9 to TRBJ1-1, with D maybe TRBD1 (6 bases). Germline CDR1 is SEHNR and CDR2 is FQNEAQ (reference sequence). The CDR3 contains 13 residues. V lost 7 bases to trimming and J lost 5 bases, with 14 bases between them.

This clone was seen a handful of times. The rearrangement joins TRBV27 to TRBJ1-5; D remains ambiguous. The germline V and J ends were trimmed by 2 bases and 4 bases, with 6 bases remaining between them. The CDR3 totals 13 residues. Looked up from germline, CDR1 is MNHEY and CDR2 is SMNVEV (reference sequence). For the CDR3, the DNA is TGTGCCAGCAGTTTAGTATGGAATCAGCCCCAGCATTTT. Translation gives CASSLVWNQPQHF.

This chain's CDR3 is CASGRDRVTDTQYF. The CDR3 region has the DNA TGTGCCAGCGGGCGGGACAGAGTCACAGATACGCAGTATTTT. The J gene is TRBJ2-3, the V gene TRBV2; D might be TRBD1 (7 bases). This CDR3 is 14 amino acids long. Per the germline V gene, CDR1 is SNHLY and CDR2 is FYNNEI. V lost 8 bases, J lost 2 bases, and 14 bases lay in between.

This chain connects TRBV28 to TRBJ2-3; D might be TRBD2 (6 bases). The V end was cut by 6 bases, the J end by 3 bases, with 13 bases between. This CDR3 is 14 amino acids long. Germline values: CDR1 MDHEN, CDR2 SYDVKM. In nucleotides, the CDR3 is TGTGCCAGCAGGGCTCGCGGGGAGACAGATACGCAGTATTTT. Amino acids: CASRARGETDTQYF.

This chain connects TRBV11-2 to TRBJ2-7, with 7 bases identical to TRBD1. CDR1 and CDR2 (germline): SGHAT, FQNNGV. The ends lost 3 bases at V and 7 bases at J; junction bases unmatched: 12. The length of the CDR3 is 15 residues. The CDR3 here is CASSLWEGGISEQYF. DNA for the CDR3: TGTGCCAGCAGCTTGTGGGAAGGGGGCATATCGGAGCAGTACTTC.

The rearrangement uses TRBV15 and TRBJ1-1; the D is unclear. Trimming removed 1 base from V and 0 bases from J, with 9 bases in between. The germline CDR1 and CDR2 sequences are LNHNV and YYDKDF (reference sequence). This CDR3 contains 15 residues. The CDR3 protein is CATSRAGVMNTEAFF. The DNA for the CDR3 is TGTGCCACCAGCAGAGCCGGAGTAATGAACACTGAAGCTTTCTTT.

J is TRBJ2-1 and V is TRBV4-1, with D maybe TRBD2 (6 bases). CDR1 is MGHRA, CDR2 YSYEKL, per germline. Between the trimmed V and J ends, which lost 4 bases and 2 bases, there was a span of 18 bases. The CDR3 loop spans 17 amino acids. The CDR3 DNA reads TGCGCCAGCAGCCGGTCGGGTGGGGGGTGGCCCTACAATGAGCAGTTCTTC. It is translated as CASSRSGGGWPYNEQFF.

This chain joins TRBV6-5 and TRBJ2-1; 9 bases line up with TRBD2. The CDR3 sequence is 15 residues long. V was pared by 8 bases and J by 8 bases, with 13 bases of the junction left unmatched. In germline, CDR1 is MNHEY, CDR2 SVGAGI. The DNA of the CDR3 is TGTGCCAGCGAACCGGGACTAGCTATCGTCCATGAGCAGTTCTTC. This translates into CASEPGLAIVHEQFF.

The chain employs TRBV3-1 (or the pseudogene TRBV3-2) and TRBJ1-3; no clear D. CDR3 size: 16 residues. In germline, CDR1 is LGHDT, CDR2 YNNKEL (reference sequence). V lost 1 base to trimming and J lost 0 bases, with 10 bases between them. This CDR3 reads CASSQGAGLSGNTIYF. The CDR3, as DNA: TGTGCCAGCAGCCAAGGAGCGGGTCTCTCTGGAAACACCATATATTTT.